This TCR beta chain appears in the sequencing data of a study of T cells after yellow fever vaccination. Looking at the study overall: Preparation of the low-cell-number fractions used SMART-Seq v4 Ultra Low Input.

This clonotype was found a few times. Its cognate antigen is unknown. The TCR cDNA carried a universal primer site and UMIs from 5'RACE template switching. TCRdb ran MiXCR on the 5' RACE reads and lists one entry per CDR3 protein. This sample has about 550,000 distinct CDR3 sequences, with approximately 21% found just once. Study outcomes and limitations: Although most clonotypes did not, a small share appeared in both CD4 and CD8 compartments. The booster response re-showed most primary clones: more than 95% CD4, about 89% CD8.

V was trimmed by 7 bases and J by 5 bases, leaving 26 bases between them. Germline CDR1 DFQATT, CDR2 SNEGSKA (reference sequence). The CDR3 is made up of 16 amino acids. This chain connects TRBV20-1 to TRBJ2-5, with D perhaps assigned TRBD1 or TRBD2 (5 bases each). Sequencing was performed on PBMCs, taken 15 days after the yellow fever booster vaccination. The sequence was obtained from a man aged 25 to 40 who received the YFV17D yellow fever vaccine. The CDR3 coding sequence is TGCAGTGGCCAACACCCGGGACGAAGAGGCGTGGAGACCCAGTACTTC. Encoded protein: CSGQHPGRRGVETQYF.